This T cell receptor (beta chain) was sequenced for a study of graft-versus-host responses after intestinal transplantation (dated by TCRdb to the early 2020s). About the full investigation: Multivisceral, liver-intestinal, or isolated intestinal transplants were received by the recipients. Donor T cell macrochimerism was defined as a peak of at least 4% donor T cells among recipient peripheral blood mononuclear cells. To identify alloreactive clones, pre-transplant mixed lymphocyte reaction products were sequenced and compared with unstimulated pre-transplant donor and recipient T cells. All recipients received anti-thymocyte globulin induction followed by maintenance tacrolimus and steroids for around three years. Samples from a few later patients were sequenced in-house on an Illumina MiSeq with MiXCR processing rather than by the commercial service. Bulk TCR-beta CDR3 sequencing was used to track graft-versus-host and host-versus-graft alloreactive T cell clones in the graft, circulation and bone marrow after intestinal transplantation. A cohort of 20 to 25 intestinal transplant recipients, including one retransplant, was enrolled, and a few patients lacking pretransplant specimens were excluded.

Explained via the paper, the time point label denotes: cells obtained before transplantation from donor or recipient. CD3+CD4+ and CD3+CD8+ populations were FACS-sorted from unstimulated pre-transplant donor and recipient cells taken from spleen or lymph nodes. The library was produced with the immunoSEQ multiplex PCR assay. In most patients, genomic DNA was isolated using the Qiagen DNeasy Blood and Tissue Kit and sent frozen to Adaptive Biotechnologies for TCR sequencing. High-throughput TCR-beta CDR3 sequencing of genomic DNA from most patients was performed by Adaptive Biotechnologies. Regarding the original processing steps: Adaptive's ImmunoSEQ software was the source of the TCR sequencing data for approximately 18 patients, while a few other patients were processed with MiXCR and VDJtools. To correct CD4 versus CD8 sorting errors, any sequence found in both subsets at a frequency ratio below 5:1 was removed. CDR3 nucleotide sequences shared between donor and recipient were removed because the origin of such sequences could not be assigned. To count as alloreactive, a clone needed at least 2-fold expansion over unstimulated cells and a minimum CFSE-low frequency of 0.002% (template counts) or 0.001% (read counts). Clones detected in sequenced pre-transplant spleen, lymph node, or MLR CFSE-low populations of the donor or recipient were defined as mappable. The cumulative frequency of alloreactive clones was calculated as a percentage of all sequences, weighted by copy number. What TCRdb holds here is the immuneACCESS table cut down to in-frame rearrangements. Part of the clones is not present; checked against another copy, under half of the missing clones reflect an unresolved V gene, and the others are unexplained. V, J and clone size derive from that table, while D and trimming were established from the DNA sequence. This sample gives around 70,000 clones in total; 70% to 90% of them show up just once. The ten largest clones represent roughly 2.5% of the sample.

This clone turned up a few times. Its antigen is not yet known. Within one base of it there is no much larger clone, and no base qualities were kept. Study-wide conclusions, independent of this receptor: The conclusions were limited by the relatively low number and heterogeneity of the intestinal transplant patients. GvH clones were detected in recipient bone marrow, and some of these GvH clones were observed earlier in ileal mucosa or blood, consistent with an intestinal mucosal origin. In the allografts of patients with donor T cell macrochimerism, GvH to HvG T cell clonal ratios were high. Early after transplant, peak levels of circulating GvH clones were associated with declines in HvG clones.

Reading from cysteine to phenylalanine, the CDR3 counts 16 amino acids. CDR3 DNA only is kept here, 48 bases in frame from base 1. Trimming at the junction amounts to 1 base on V and 0 bases on J, and the germline ends lie 11 bases apart. The germline V gene supplies CDR1 SGHDT and CDR2 YYEEEE. This sample comprised unstimulated CD8+ T cells sorted from spleen or lymph node cells, obtained before intestinal transplant. The chain joins TRBV5-6 to TRBJ1-3, with the D gene not confidently named. This receptor was obtained from a human donor who received an intestinal transplant. The DNA sequence is as follows: TGTGCCAGCAGCTTGCAAACAGACCGCTCTGGAAACACCATATATTTT. It translates to CASSLQTDRSGNTIYF. Reference TRBV5-6 and TRBJ1-3 proteins supply the regions before and after the CDR3; the full variable domain is: DAGVTQSPTHLIKTRGQQVTLRCSPKSGHDTVSWYQQALGQGPQFIFQYYEEEERQRGNFPDRFSGHQFPNYSSELNVNALLLGDSALYLCASSLQTDRSGNTIYFGEGSWLTVV.